This is a list of T cell receptor beta chains from one sample in a study of spatial heterogeneity in lung cancer. TCRdb used MiXCR to reprocess the 5' RACE reads, holding one entry per CDR3 protein. The sample records 49,000 or so distinct CDR3 sequences, about an eighth being singletons. The input for sequencing was PBMCs, taken at follow-up. Every receptor here comes from a male donor with early-stage non-small cell lung cancer. The CDR3 runs from the conserved cysteine through the conserved F or W. Each record gives: J gene, D gene, clone size, V gene, CDR3 DNA, CDR3 protein. The D gene is left open where the match is weak. The listing skips clone size in some rows; elsewhere it reads once, few, many or a size class.

J gene: TRBJ1-3
D gene: -
clone size: many
V gene: TRBV14
CDR3 DNA: TGTGCCAGCAGCCCCTATTCGAGCTCTGGAAACACCATATATTTT
CDR3 protein: CASSPYSSSGNTIYF

J gene: TRBJ2-1
D gene: -
clone size: many
V gene: TRBV23-1
CDR3 DNA: TGCGCCAGCAGCAAGTCTCGGAAGGAGCAGTTCTTC
CDR3 protein: CASSKSRKEQFF

J gene: TRBJ2-5
D gene: -
clone size: many
V gene: TRBV20-1
CDR3 DNA: TGCAGTGCTAGAGGGGGATCGGCAGGCCAACAAGAGACCCAGTACTTC
CDR3 protein: CSARGGSAGQQETQYF

J gene: TRBJ1-3
D gene: -
clone size: -
V gene: TRBV12-3/TRBV12-4
CDR3 DNA: TGTGCCACCAGGCAGGGGCCGGGAAACACCATATATTTT
CDR3 protein: CATRQGPGNTIYF

J gene: TRBJ2-1
D gene: TRBD2
clone size: -
V gene: TRBV6-4
CDR3 DNA: TGTGCCAGCAGTGACTCTCTGACTAGCGGCCACAATGAGCAGTTCTTC
CDR3 protein: CASSDSLTSGHNEQFF

J gene: TRBJ1-5
D gene: TRBD1
clone size: -
V gene: TRBV19
CDR3 DNA: TGTGCCAGTAGTTCAAACAGGGGGCCCTATCAGCCCCAGCATTTT
CDR3 protein: CASSSNRGPYQPQHF

J gene: TRBJ2-2
D gene: TRBD1
clone size: -
V gene: TRBV5-1
CDR3 DNA: TGCGCCAGCAGCTTGCCGACAGGGGACACCGGGGAGCTGTTTTTT
CDR3 protein: CASSLPTGDTGELFF

J gene: TRBJ1-2
D gene: TRBD1
clone size: few
V gene: TRBV12-3/TRBV12-4
CDR3 DNA: TGTGCCAGCAGCACCAGCGGGACAGCCTATGGCTACACCTTC
CDR3 protein: CASSTSGTAYGYTF

J gene: TRBJ2-5
D gene: -
clone size: many
V gene: TRBV7-9
CDR3 DNA: TGTGCCAGCAGCTTCGCCCAAGAGACCCAGTACTTC
CDR3 protein: CASSFAQETQYF

J gene: TRBJ1-2
D gene: -
clone size: many
V gene: TRBV14
CDR3 DNA: TGTGCCAGCAGCCACAGCGACAGGCCAGCTAACTATGGCTACACCTTC
CDR3 protein: CASSHSDRPANYGYTF

J gene: TRBJ2-5
D gene: -
clone size: few
V gene: TRBV12-3/TRBV12-4
CDR3 DNA: TGTGCCAGCAGTTTGTCTAAGGGTCGCGAGACCCAGTACTTC
CDR3 protein: CASSLSKGRETQYF

J gene: TRBJ2-2
D gene: -
clone size: -
V gene: TRBV20-1
CDR3 DNA: TGCAGTGCCAGGAAGGAGGGGGCAGCCGGGGAGCTGTTTTTT
CDR3 protein: CSARKEGAAGELFF

J gene: TRBJ2-1
D gene: -
clone size: many
V gene: TRBV12-3/TRBV12-4
CDR3 DNA: TGTGCCAGCAGTTTGACCGTCCCACAGGGAAATGAGCAGTTCTTC
CDR3 protein: CASSLTVPQGNEQFF

J gene: TRBJ2-2
D gene: -
clone size: -
V gene: TRBV20-1
CDR3 DNA: TGCAGTGCTAGAGTCGCCACCACCGGGGAGCTGTTTTTT
CDR3 protein: CSARVATTGELFF

J gene: TRBJ2-3
D gene: -
clone size: few
V gene: TRBV6-4
CDR3 DNA: TGTGCCAGCAGCCCTAGCCCGAGGCTAGATGGGGGCACAGATACGCAGTATTTT
CDR3 protein: CASSPSPRLDGGTDTQYF

J gene: TRBJ2-1
D gene: -
clone size: -
V gene: TRBV6-2/TRBV6-3
CDR3 DNA: TGTGCCAGCAGACGTAGTGGCAATGAGCAGTTCTTC
CDR3 protein: CASRRSGNEQFF

J gene: TRBJ1-1
D gene: TRBD1
clone size: few
V gene: TRBV29-1
CDR3 DNA: TGCAGCGTTGCTCGGACAGGGGGAACTGAAGCTTTCTTT
CDR3 protein: CSVARTGGTEAFF

J gene: TRBJ2-3
D gene: TRBD1
clone size: few
V gene: TRBV11-3
CDR3 DNA: TGTGCCAGCAGCTTAAGGTTCGGGACAGGGGTCACAGATACGCAGTATTTT
CDR3 protein: CASSLRFGTGVTDTQYF

J gene: TRBJ2-7
D gene: -
clone size: -
V gene: TRBV30
CDR3 DNA: TGTGCCTATTCGACAGGCAACTACGAGCAGTACTTC
CDR3 protein: CAYSTGNYEQYF

J gene: TRBJ2-1
D gene: TRBD2
clone size: -
V gene: TRBV7-2
CDR3 DNA: TGTGCCGGCGGGACTAGCAGTTACAATGAGCAGTTCTTC
CDR3 protein: CAGGTSSYNEQFF

J gene: TRBJ2-7
D gene: TRBD1
clone size: many
V gene: TRBV6-5
CDR3 DNA: TGTGCCAGCAGCCGAACCCAGACAGGGACCTACGAGCAGTACTTC
CDR3 protein: CASSRTQTGTYEQYF

J gene: TRBJ2-1
D gene: TRBD2
clone size: -
V gene: TRBV20-1
CDR3 DNA: TGCAGTGCTAGAGACTCGGGACTAGCGGGGGGATTCTACAATGAGCAGTTCTTC
CDR3 protein: CSARDSGLAGGFYNEQFF

J gene: TRBJ2-7
D gene: -
clone size: few
V gene: TRBV10-3
CDR3 DNA: TGTGCCATCAGTGAAGCGACCGGGACAACCTACGAGCAGTACTTC
CDR3 protein: CAISEATGTTYEQYF

J gene: TRBJ1-6
D gene: TRBD1
clone size: few
V gene: TRBV7-2
CDR3 DNA: TGTGCCAGCAGCCCCAACCCACAGGGGCACAATTCACCCCTCCACTTT
CDR3 protein: CASSPNPQGHNSPLHF

J gene: TRBJ1-1
D gene: TRBD1
clone size: many
V gene: TRBV9
CDR3 DNA: TGTGCCAGCAGCGTAGGTTTTTCGGACAGGGGAGGCACTGAAGCTTTCTTT
CDR3 protein: CASSVGFSDRGGTEAFF

J gene: TRBJ1-4
D gene: -
clone size: -
V gene: TRBV7-9
CDR3 DNA: TGTGCCAGCAGCCTTGGGGTGCGGGGAAAACTGTTTTTT
CDR3 protein: CASSLGVRGKLFF

J gene: TRBJ2-5
D gene: -
clone size: many
V gene: TRBV23-1
CDR3 DNA: TGCGCCAGCAGTCAATTGGTCCAGGGTCCCCAAGAGACCCAGTACTTC
CDR3 protein: CASSQLVQGPQETQYF

J gene: TRBJ2-7
D gene: -
clone size: few
V gene: TRBV5-1
CDR3 DNA: TGCGCCAGCAGCCTTCTCCCGGACAGCGCCTACGAGCAGTACTTC
CDR3 protein: CASSLLPDSAYEQYF

J gene: TRBJ2-1
D gene: TRBD2
clone size: many
V gene: TRBV7-3
CDR3 DNA: TGTGCCAGCAGCTTCGCTGGCGGGAGCTACAATGAGCAGTTCTTC
CDR3 protein: CASSFAGGSYNEQFF

J gene: TRBJ1-5
D gene: -
clone size: many
V gene: TRBV12-3/TRBV12-4
CDR3 DNA: TGTGCCAGCAGTTTAAACAGATTAAACAATCAGCCCCAGCATTTT
CDR3 protein: CASSLNRLNNQPQHF

J gene: TRBJ2-1
D gene: TRBD2
clone size: many
V gene: TRBV5-1
CDR3 DNA: TGCGCCAGCAGCTTCCTAGCGGGCCAATACAATGAGCAGTTCTTC
CDR3 protein: CASSFLAGQYNEQFF

J gene: TRBJ2-1
D gene: -
clone size: -
V gene: TRBV5-1
CDR3 DNA: TGCGCCAGCAGCTTTGGTAGCGGTCCTTACAATGAGCAGTTCTTC
CDR3 protein: CASSFGSGPYNEQFF

J gene: TRBJ2-1
D gene: TRBD2
clone size: -
V gene: TRBV25-1
CDR3 DNA: TGTGCCAGCAGTGACGAGCGGGGAGTCTACAATGAGCAGTTCTTC
CDR3 protein: CASSDERGVYNEQFF

J gene: TRBJ2-7
D gene: -
clone size: -
V gene: TRBV6-2/TRBV6-3
CDR3 DNA: TGTGCCAGCAGTCCCTACTTAGTGGACCAGGCCTACGAGCAGTACTTC
CDR3 protein: CASSPYLVDQAYEQYF

J gene: TRBJ2-5
D gene: TRBD1
clone size: -
V gene: TRBV5-1
CDR3 DNA: TGCGCCAGCAGCTTGACGGGTAGACAGGGGGCAGAGACCCAGTACTTC
CDR3 protein: CASSLTGRQGAETQYF

J gene: TRBJ2-5
D gene: -
clone size: many
V gene: TRBV11-2
CDR3 DNA: TGTGCCAGCAGCGTGCCCCCGGGACGCGAGACCCAGTACTTC
CDR3 protein: CASSVPPGRETQYF

J gene: TRBJ2-3
D gene: TRBD2
clone size: many
V gene: TRBV5-5
CDR3 DNA: TGTGCCAGCAGCTCCCCCCTGTCAGGCGGGGGGTTGGATACGCAGTATTTT
CDR3 protein: CASSSPLSGGGLDTQYF

J gene: TRBJ2-7
D gene: -
clone size: -
V gene: TRBV6-2/TRBV6-3
CDR3 DNA: TGTGCCACCAAAGACCTGGGATCCTACGAGCAGTACTTC
CDR3 protein: CATKDLGSYEQYF

J gene: TRBJ2-1
D gene: -
clone size: -
V gene: TRBV30
CDR3 DNA: TGTGCCTGGAGTGTACTGACCTACAATGAGCAGTTCTTC
CDR3 protein: CAWSVLTYNEQFF

J gene: TRBJ2-7
D gene: TRBD1
clone size: many
V gene: TRBV5-1
CDR3 DNA: TGCGCCAGCAGCTTGCTACAGGGGGCTCGGTACGAGCAGTACTTC
CDR3 protein: CASSLLQGARYEQYF

J gene: TRBJ1-4
D gene: TRBD1
clone size: many
V gene: TRBV28
CDR3 DNA: TGTGTCACCGGACAGGGGGCCCTGAACGGACTGTTTTTT
CDR3 protein: CVTGQGALNGLFF

J gene: TRBJ2-5
D gene: -
clone size: -
V gene: TRBV20-1
CDR3 DNA: TGCAGTGCCCCGGCCGGCCCCCAGGAGACCCAGTACTTC
CDR3 protein: CSAPAGPQETQYF

J gene: TRBJ2-6
D gene: -
clone size: many
V gene: TRBV28
CDR3 DNA: TGTGCCAGCAGTGTAGCCGACCTGGGGGCCAACGTCCTGACTTTC
CDR3 protein: CASSVADLGANVLTF

J gene: TRBJ1-2
D gene: -
clone size: -
V gene: TRBV29-1
CDR3 DNA: TGCAGCGGCCGCGACAACTCGCTAGGCTACACCTTC
CDR3 protein: CSGRDNSLGYTF

J gene: TRBJ2-5
D gene: TRBD2
clone size: many
V gene: TRBV6-5
CDR3 DNA: TGTGCCAGCAGTTCTGGACTAGCGGGGAATCAAGAGACCCAGTACTTC
CDR3 protein: CASSSGLAGNQETQYF

J gene: TRBJ1-5
D gene: -
clone size: -
V gene: TRBV4-1
CDR3 DNA: TGCGCCAGCAGCCAAGGCCGTGGACCAAGCAATCAGCCCCAGCATTTT
CDR3 protein: CASSQGRGPSNQPQHF

J gene: TRBJ2-5
D gene: -
clone size: many
V gene: TRBV24-1
CDR3 DNA: TGTGCCACCAGTTCCCCCCTGGGGGGGCCAGAGACCCAGTACTTC
CDR3 protein: CATSSPLGGPETQYF

J gene: TRBJ1-2
D gene: -
clone size: -
V gene: TRBV7-9
CDR3 DNA: TGTGCCAGCAGCTTCCCGGGACAAGGATATGGCTACACCTTC
CDR3 protein: CASSFPGQGYGYTF

J gene: TRBJ2-3
D gene: -
clone size: -
V gene: TRBV20-1
CDR3 DNA: TGCAGTGCTAGTGGGACAACCGATACGCAGTATTTT
CDR3 protein: CSASGTTDTQYF

J gene: TRBJ2-1
D gene: -
clone size: few
V gene: TRBV12-3/TRBV12-4
CDR3 DNA: TGTGCCAGCAATCTCGGGGGTAATGAGCAGTTCTTC
CDR3 protein: CASNLGGNEQFF

J gene: TRBJ2-3
D gene: TRBD2
clone size: many
V gene: TRBV9
CDR3 DNA: TGTGCCAGCAGGGGAGGGCCAGATACGCAGTATTTT
CDR3 protein: CASRGGPDTQYF

J gene: TRBJ1-2
D gene: TRBD1
clone size: few
V gene: TRBV4-2
CDR3 DNA: TGTGCCAGCAGTTACCGGGACAGGGAAGACTATGGCTACACCTTC
CDR3 protein: CASSYRDREDYGYTF

J gene: TRBJ2-3
D gene: TRBD1
clone size: many
V gene: TRBV28
CDR3 DNA: TGTGCCAGCACCGACAGGGGCACCCGGAATACGCAGTATTTT
CDR3 protein: CASTDRGTRNTQYF

J gene: TRBJ1-5
D gene: -
clone size: -
V gene: TRBV20-1
CDR3 DNA: TGCAGTGGGATTGACACAGGGCAAGGGAGCAATCAGCCCCAGCATTTT
CDR3 protein: CSGIDTGQGSNQPQHF

J gene: TRBJ1-4
D gene: TRBD1
clone size: -
V gene: TRBV5-1
CDR3 DNA: TGCGCCAGCAGCCATGACAGGGGACGTGAAAAACTGTTTTTT
CDR3 protein: CASSHDRGREKLFF

J gene: TRBJ2-2
D gene: -
clone size: many
V gene: TRBV7-3
CDR3 DNA: TGTGCCAGCAGCTTTTTCGGGGTCGGAACCGGGGAGCTGTTTTTT
CDR3 protein: CASSFFGVGTGELFF